This T cell receptor (beta chain) was identified during a study of T cell responses to AZD1222 COVID-19 vaccine. CDR1 and CDR2 from the germline V gene are LGHDT and YNNKEL (reference sequence). Trimming took off 1 base at V and 0 bases at J, with 4 bases between the two ends. The CDR3 covers 13 residues. Study results and limitations: Donors were mostly white British, more females; clonal diversity possibly underestimated. As reported, nearly half of all spike-specific TCRs target variant regions that are unmutated.

Combined were second doses at about 4 or about 12 weeks. To note about this clone: Its antigen is not known.

Sequencing used immunoSEQ multiplex PCR; TCRdb keeps in-frame clones, though not all of them. The sample has about 110,000 clones, around nine tenths seen once. This chain joins TRBV3-1 (or the pseudogene TRBV3-2) and TRBJ2-7; D uncertain. Here the sequenced sample was peripheral blood, taken 28 days after the second AZD1222 dose. The TCR sequence derives from an adult who received the AZD1222 COVID-19 vaccine. The CDR3 sequence is CASSQAPSYEQYF. The CDR3 region has the DNA TGTGCCAGCAGCCAAGCCCCCTCCTACGAGCAGTACTTC.